The 18 T cell receptor beta chains given below trace back to one sample, sequenced in a study of metastatic and nonmetastatic thyroid tumors. From the PCR reads, TCRdb re-called clones with MiXCR. This table has approximately 86,000 clones, around 12% appearing once. All patients were untreated before thyroid surgery. Specimen: tumor tissue. These receptors originate from a female donor with papillary thyroid cancer or a benign thyroid nodule (not recorded which). Some clones in this sample may be carry-over from other donors' samples.

The chain's CDR3 is CASSQDSETQYF. As DNA, the CDR3 is TGTGCCAGCAGTCAGGATTCAGAGACCCAGTACTTC. The chain recombines TRBV6-1 with TRBJ2-5; D gene uncertain. Trimming shortened V by 5 bases and J by 4 bases, and 8 bases separated the two germline ends. Germline V gene sequence: CDR1 MNHNS, CDR2 SASEGT. CDR3 size: 12 residues.

At least ten counts were recorded for this clone. The V and J genes are TRBV19 and TRBJ2-2; TRBD2 is a possible D gene (6 bases). V lost 3 bases to trimming and J lost 0 bases, with 8 bases between them. Germline V gene lookup returns CDR1 LNHDA and CDR2 SQIVND (reference sequence). This CDR3 has 15 amino acids. The CDR3 region has the DNA TGTGCCAGTAGTATGCGGGGCGCGAACACCGGGGAGCTGTTTTTT. It encodes CASSMRGANTGELFF. The full variable domain, completed using reference TRBV19 and TRBJ2-2, is DGGITQSPKYLFRKEGQNVTLSCEQNLNHDAMYWYRQDPGQGLRLIYYSQIVNDFQKGDIAEGYSVSREKKESFPLTVTSAQKNPTAFYLCASSMRGANTGELFFGEGSRLTVL.

This clone was counted only a few times. The rearrangement joins TRBV6-5 to TRBJ1-2; possibly TRBD1 for D (6 bases). Per germline, CDR1 MNHEY and CDR2 SVGAGI. Deletions cut 4 bases from V and 4 bases from J, with 16 bases between. CDR3 length: 15 residues. The CDR3 bases are TGTGCCAGCAGTTCGAGGGGAGGGGGGATCTATGGCTACACCTTC. Translated: CASSSRGGGIYGYTF.

This clone was observed many times. The chain has TRBV3-1 and TRBJ2-3; D may be TRBD2 (5 bases). CDR1 is LGHDT, CDR2 YNNKEL, per germline (reference sequence). This CDR3 contains 16 residues. V lost 1 base and J 1 base, leaving 12 bases between the germline ends. The DNA of the CDR3 is TGTGCCAGCAGCCAAGTTTCTAGCACCGGCACAGATACGCAGTATTTT. It yields the protein CASSQVSSTGTDTQYF.

This clone has just a few counts. An end of the junction does not agree with germline; a read error may underlie this. This chain connects TRBV6-1 to TRBJ2-3; tentative D call: TRBD2 (6 bases). Looked up from germline, CDR1 is MNHNS and CDR2 is SASEGT. This CDR3 is 14 amino acids long. CDR3 residues: CTSSPALATDTQYF. CDR3 DNA: TGTACCAGCAGCCCCGCACTAGCCACAGATACGCAGTATTTT.

The chain is built from TRBV4-2 and TRBJ2-3; 14 bases align to TRBD2. The CDR3 loop spans 17 amino acids. V lost 5 bases to trimming and J lost 5 bases; unmatched junction nucleotides: 9. Germline-derived CDR1 and CDR2 are LGHNA and YNFKEQ. The CDR3 loop reads CASSEGLAGVREDTQYF. The CDR3 region has the DNA TGTGCCAGCAGCGAGGGACTAGCGGGAGTCAGGGAAGATACGCAGTATTTT.

In its sample, this clone was seen many times. Other DNA sequences of this sample code for an identical CDR3. This chain joins TRBV12-3 or TRBV12-4 and TRBJ2-3, with 11 bases fitting TRBD2. The CDR3 is made up of 18 amino acids. V was clipped by 5 bases and J by 5 bases; unmatched bases: 15. Here the CDR3 reads CASSLSPHSGRAVDTQYF. The CDR3 bases are TGTGCCAGCAGTCTATCCCCTCATAGCGGGAGGGCCGTAGATACGCAGTATTTT.

In its sample, this clone is medium-sized. J is TRBJ1-6 and V is TRBV6-1; D remains unclear. In germline, CDR1 is MNHNS, CDR2 SASEGT. The V end was cut by 3 bases, the J end by 1 base, with 7 bases between. The CDR3 contains 15 residues. CDR3 loop: CASSEGNSYNSPLHF. CDR3 DNA: TGTGCCAGCAGTGAGGGGAATTCCTATAATTCACCCCTCCACTTT.

This clone was counted many times. V is TRBV15 and J is TRBJ2-7; D may correspond to TRBD1 or TRBD2 (7 bases each). The CDR3 sequence is 15 residues long. Between the trimmed V and J ends, which lost 1 base and 4 bases, there was a span of 14 bases. CDR1 is LNHNV and CDR2 is YYDKDF in the germline V gene (reference sequence). The DNA of the CDR3 is TGTGCCACCAGCAGAGGGGGAGGGGGCACATACGAGCAGTACTTC. Translation: CATSRGGGGTYEQYF.

This clone was recorded many times. The chain uses TRBV27 and TRBJ1-5, with a possible D match to TRBD1 (6 bases). V gave up 0 bases and J gave up 6 bases, with 9 bases separating them. The CDR3 spans 14 residues. Germline assignment: CDR1 MNHEY and CDR2 SMNVEV (reference sequence). The CDR3 reads CASSLSRGVQPQHF. CDR3 sequence (DNA): TGTGCCAGCAGTTTATCGAGGGGGGTTCAGCCCCAGCATTTT.

Comments on this clone: This could be a read error, since a much larger clone is one nucleotide away. The rearrangement links TRBV30 to TRBJ1-1, with a possible D match to TRBD1 (5 bases). V shed 2 bases and J shed 4 bases, with 11 bases lying between them. Looked up from germline, CDR1 is GTSNPN and CDR2 is SVGIG (reference sequence). This CDR3 has 13 residues. CDR3 protein: CAWSLEGVTEAFF. In DNA form, the CDR3 reads TGTGCCTGGAGTTTAGAAGGGGTCACTGAAGCTTTCTTT.

At least ten counts were recorded for this clone. The chain combines TRBV6-1 with TRBJ1-5, with TRBD1 as a possible D gene (5 bases). Trimming shortened V by 4 bases and J by 7 bases, and 11 bases separated the two germline ends. CDR3 length equals 13 residues. Germline loops: CDR1 MNHNS, CDR2 SASEGT. CDR3 sequence: CASSGQAGQPQHF. The CDR3, as DNA: TGTGCCAGCAGTGGGCAAGCAGGGCAGCCCCAGCATTTT.

Ten or more counts support this clone. CDR3 in amino acids: CASSYSGGPKGNEQFF. CDR3 in DNA: TGTGCCAGCAGTTACTCGGGAGGGCCCAAAGGGAATGAGCAGTTCTTC. V and J are TRBV6-5 and TRBJ2-1; TRBD2 matches at 7 bases. The germline V gene encodes CDR1 MNHEY and CDR2 SVGAGI. V dropped 0 bases and J dropped 7; count of bases not matched to a gene: 9. The CDR3 runs 16 residues.

The chain joins TRBV6-1 to TRBJ1-4; D ambiguous. Trimming left V 6 bases short and J 6 bases short, with 14 bases between. The CDR3 sequence is 14 residues long. Germline V CDR1 and CDR2: MNHNS, SASEGT. This CDR3 reads CASSLGSQHEKLFF. CDR3 nucleotides: TGTGCCAGCAGCCTGGGCAGCCAGCATGAAAAACTGTTTTTT.

This clone was detected ten times or more. The chain joins TRBV12-3 or TRBV12-4 to TRBJ2-1; the match to TRBD2 covers 7 bases. V trimming: 4 bases; J trimming: 3 bases; junction bases outside the gene matches: 9. The CDR3 consists of 16 residues. The CDR3: CASSSGGIDLYNEQFF. CDR3 in DNA: TGTGCCAGCAGTTCGGGGGGAATAGACCTCTACAATGAGCAGTTCTTC.

This clone has at least ten counts. The rearrangement joins TRBV6-1 to TRBJ2-7; 7 bases are shared with TRBD2. CDR1 and CDR2 (germline): MNHNS, SASEGT. Trimming removed 5 bases from V and 2 bases from J; junction bases left unmatched: 9. The CDR3 totals 15 residues. The CDR3 sequence is CASSRGGQGTYEQYF. In DNA, the CDR3 is TGTGCCAGCAGTAGGGGAGGGCAGGGCACCTACGAGCAGTACTTC.

This clone has a count of ten or more. This chain uses TRBV24-1 with TRBJ2-2, with 10 bases identical to TRBD2. There are 15 residues in the CDR3. Germline-derived CDR1 and CDR2 are KGHDR and SFDVKD. With V trimmed by 3 bases and J by 7 bases, 4 bases remained unmatched. The CDR3, as DNA: TGTGCCACCAGTGATCTGGTAGCGGGAGGCGGGGAGCTGTTTTTT. This codes for CATSDLVAGGGELFF.

This clone showed up many times. The V call is TRBV15, the J call TRBJ2-7, with 9 nucleotides matching TRBD1. CDR1 is LNHNV and CDR2 is YYDKDF in the germline V gene (reference sequence). The CDR3 loop spans 16 amino acids. The trim removed 1 base at V and 5 bases at J, leaving 9 bases unmatched. The CDR3 nucleotides are TGTGCCACCAGCAGAGCTTCGGGGACAGGGATAAACGAGCAGTACTTC. It translates to CATSRASGTGINEQYF. The entire variable domain, with the rest obtained from reference TRBV15 and TRBJ2-7, is as follows: DAMVIQNPRYQVTQFGKPVTLSCSQTLNHNVMYWYQQKSSQAPKLLFHYYDKDFNNEADTPDNFQSRRPNTSFCFLDIRSPGLGDTAMYLCATSRASGTGINEQYFGPGTRLTVT.